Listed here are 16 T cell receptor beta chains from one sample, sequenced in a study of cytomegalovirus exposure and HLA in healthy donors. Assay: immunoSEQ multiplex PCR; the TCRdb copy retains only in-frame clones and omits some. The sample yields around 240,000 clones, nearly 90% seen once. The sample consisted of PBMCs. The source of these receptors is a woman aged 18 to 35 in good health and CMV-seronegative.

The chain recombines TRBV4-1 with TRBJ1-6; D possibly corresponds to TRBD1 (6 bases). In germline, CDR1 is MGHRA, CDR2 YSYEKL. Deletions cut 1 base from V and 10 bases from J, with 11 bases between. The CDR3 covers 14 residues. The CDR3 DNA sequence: TGCGCCAGCAGCCAAGGACAGGAGAGGTCACCCCTCCACTTT. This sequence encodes CASSQGQERSPLHF.

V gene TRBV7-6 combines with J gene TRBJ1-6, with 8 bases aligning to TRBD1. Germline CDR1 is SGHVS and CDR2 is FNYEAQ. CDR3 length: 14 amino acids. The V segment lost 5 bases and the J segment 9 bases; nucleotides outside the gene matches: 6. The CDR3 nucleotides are TGTGCCAGCAGCCAGGGACAGGCCGGTTCACCCCTCCACTTT. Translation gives CASSQGQAGSPLHF.

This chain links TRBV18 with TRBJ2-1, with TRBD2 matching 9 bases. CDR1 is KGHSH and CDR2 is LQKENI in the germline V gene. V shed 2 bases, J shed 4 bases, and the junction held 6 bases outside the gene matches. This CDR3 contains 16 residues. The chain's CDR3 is CASSPALAGSYNEQFF. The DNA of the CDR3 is TGTGCCAGCTCACCAGCCCTAGCGGGGTCATACAATGAGCAGTTCTTC. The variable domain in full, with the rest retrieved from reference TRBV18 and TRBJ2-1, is NAGVMQNPRHLVRRRGQEARLRCSPMKGHSHVYWYRQLPEEGLKFMVYLQKENIIDESGMPKERFSAEFPKEGPSILRIQQVVRGDSAAYFCASSPALAGSYNEQFFGPGTRLTVL.

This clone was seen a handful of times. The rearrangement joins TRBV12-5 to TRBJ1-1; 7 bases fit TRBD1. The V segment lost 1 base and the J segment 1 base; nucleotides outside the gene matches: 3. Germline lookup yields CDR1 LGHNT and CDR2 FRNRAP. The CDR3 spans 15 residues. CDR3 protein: CASGLGTGGNTEAFF. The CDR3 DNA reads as TGTGCTAGTGGTTTGGGGACAGGAGGGAACACTGAAGCTTTCTTT.

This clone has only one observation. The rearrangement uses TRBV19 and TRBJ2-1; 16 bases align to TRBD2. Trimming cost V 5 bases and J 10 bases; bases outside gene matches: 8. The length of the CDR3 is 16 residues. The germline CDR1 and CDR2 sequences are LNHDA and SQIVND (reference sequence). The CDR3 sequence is CASSAGLAGGPGEQFF. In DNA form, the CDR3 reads TGTGCCAGTAGTGCGGGACTAGCGGGGGGGCCGGGAGAGCAGTTCTTC. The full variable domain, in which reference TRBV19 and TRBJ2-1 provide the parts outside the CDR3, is DGGITQSPKYLFRKEGQNVTLSCEQNLNHDAMYWYRQDPGQGLRLIYYSQIVNDFQKGDIAEGYSVSREKKESFPLTVTSAQKNPTAFYLCASSAGLAGGPGEQFFGPGTRLTVL.

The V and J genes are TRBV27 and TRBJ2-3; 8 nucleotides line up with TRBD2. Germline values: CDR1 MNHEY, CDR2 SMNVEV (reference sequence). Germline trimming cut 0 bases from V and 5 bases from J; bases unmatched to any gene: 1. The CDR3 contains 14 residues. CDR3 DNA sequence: TGTGCCAGCAGTTTATCCGGGAGGGGAGATACGCAGTATTTT. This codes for CASSLSGRGDTQYF.

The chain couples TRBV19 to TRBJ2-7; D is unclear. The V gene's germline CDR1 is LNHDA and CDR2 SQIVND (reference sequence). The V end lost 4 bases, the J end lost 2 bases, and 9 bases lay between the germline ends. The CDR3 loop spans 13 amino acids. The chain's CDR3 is CASSTSLPYEQYF. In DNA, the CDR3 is TGTGCCAGTAGTACCTCCCTCCCCTACGAGCAGTACTTC.

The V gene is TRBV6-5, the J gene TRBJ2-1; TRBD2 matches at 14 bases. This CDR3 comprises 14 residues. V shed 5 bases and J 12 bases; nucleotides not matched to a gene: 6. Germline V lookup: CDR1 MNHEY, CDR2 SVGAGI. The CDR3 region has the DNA TGTGCCAGCAGTGAGAGACTAGCGGGGGGGCGGCAGTTCTTC. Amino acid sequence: CASSERLAGGRQFF.

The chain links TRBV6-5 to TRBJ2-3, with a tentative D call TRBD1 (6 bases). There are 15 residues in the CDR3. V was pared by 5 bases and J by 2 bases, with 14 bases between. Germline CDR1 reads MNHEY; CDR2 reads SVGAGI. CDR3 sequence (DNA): TGTGCCAGCAGTCCTGGGACAATAGACACAGATACGCAGTATTTT. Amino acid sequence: CASSPGTIDTDTQYF.

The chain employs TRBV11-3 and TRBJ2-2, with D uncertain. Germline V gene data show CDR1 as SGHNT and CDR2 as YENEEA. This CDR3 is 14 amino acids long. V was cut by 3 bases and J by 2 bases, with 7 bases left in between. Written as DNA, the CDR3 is TGTGCCAGCAGCTTCCCAGAAAACACCGGGGAGCTGTTTTTT. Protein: CASSFPENTGELFF.

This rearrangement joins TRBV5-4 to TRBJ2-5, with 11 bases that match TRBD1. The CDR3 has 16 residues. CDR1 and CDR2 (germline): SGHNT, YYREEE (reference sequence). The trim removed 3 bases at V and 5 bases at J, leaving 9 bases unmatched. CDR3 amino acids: CASSSWTGGVGETQYF. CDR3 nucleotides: TGTGCCAGCAGCTCCTGGACAGGGGGCGTCGGGGAGACCCAGTACTTC.

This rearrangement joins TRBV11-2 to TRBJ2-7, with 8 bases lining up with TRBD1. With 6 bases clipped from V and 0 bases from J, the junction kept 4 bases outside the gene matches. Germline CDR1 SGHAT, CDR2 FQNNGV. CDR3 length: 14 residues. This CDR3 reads CASSPGGFSYEQYF. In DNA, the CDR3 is TGTGCCAGCAGTCCAGGGGGCTTCTCCTACGAGCAGTACTTC. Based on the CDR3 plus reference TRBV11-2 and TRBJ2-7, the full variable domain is EAGVAQSPRYKIIEKRQSVAFWCNPISGHATLYWYQQILGQGPKLLIQFQNNGVVDDSQLPKDRFSAERLKGVDSTLKIQPAKLEDSAVYLCASSPGGFSYEQYFGPGTRLTVT.

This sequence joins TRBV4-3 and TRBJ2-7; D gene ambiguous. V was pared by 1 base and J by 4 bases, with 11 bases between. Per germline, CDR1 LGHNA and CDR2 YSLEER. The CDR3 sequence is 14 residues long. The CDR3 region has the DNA TGCGCCAGCAGCCAAGCACACCTTAATTACGAGCAGTACTTC. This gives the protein CASSQAHLNYEQYF.

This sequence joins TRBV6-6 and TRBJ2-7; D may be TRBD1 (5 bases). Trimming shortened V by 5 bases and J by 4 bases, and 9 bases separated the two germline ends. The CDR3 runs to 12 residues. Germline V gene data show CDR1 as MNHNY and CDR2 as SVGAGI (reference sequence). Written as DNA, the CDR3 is TGTGCCAGCAGTCTCGACAGATACGAGCAGTACGTC. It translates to CASSLDRYEQYV.

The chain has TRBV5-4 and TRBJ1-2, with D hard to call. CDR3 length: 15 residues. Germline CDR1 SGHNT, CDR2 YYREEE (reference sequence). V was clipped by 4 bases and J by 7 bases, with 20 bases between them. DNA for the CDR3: TGTGCCAGCAGCCGGGGTGAGGGTATCCCCCTTGGCTACACCTTC. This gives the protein CASSRGEGIPLGYTF.

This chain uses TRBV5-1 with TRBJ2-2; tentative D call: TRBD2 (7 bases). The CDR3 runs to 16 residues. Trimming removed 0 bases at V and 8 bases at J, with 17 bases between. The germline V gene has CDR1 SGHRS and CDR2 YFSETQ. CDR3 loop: CASSLAQGGVRGELFF. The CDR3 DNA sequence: TGCGCCAGCAGCTTGGCACAGGGAGGGGTGCGAGGGGAGCTGTTTTTT.